The clone carrying this T cell receptor beta chain was recorded once. The target antigen is unknown. The sample comes from a study of shared clonotypes between healthy human individuals. Study-wide context: A couple of female and a few male donors aged 18 to 49 were enrolled. The study used three CD4 naive, three CD4 memory, two CD8 naive and one CD8 memory plate per donor.

Libraries were prepared by immunoSEQ multiplex PCR; TCRdb keeps only in-frame clonotypes and omits some of them. The table has roughly 640,000 clones, about 96% seen once; the top ten hold around 0.058%. Points from the study as a whole: Some clonotypes were shared by all four sorted-subset donors, while others were not shared. The non-shared ones had lower generation probabilities than the shared ones.

Healthy HIV-negative adults without recent acute infections or vaccinations served as donors. Germline V gene lookup returns CDR1 MDHEN and CDR2 SYDVKM. The CDR3 has 15 residues. With 3 bases removed from V and 5 bases from J, the gap between germline ends came to 16 bases. The specimen sequenced was naive CD4+ T cells sorted from blood. Described subset: CD45RA+ positively selected. The source of this sequence is a woman aged 30 to 39 in good health. The rearrangement uses TRBV28 and TRBJ1-2; D might be TRBD1 (5 bases). The CDR3 here is CASSFSQGVVYGYTF. The CDR3, as DNA: TGTGCCAGCAGTTTTTCGCAAGGGGTGGTGTATGGCTACACCTTC.